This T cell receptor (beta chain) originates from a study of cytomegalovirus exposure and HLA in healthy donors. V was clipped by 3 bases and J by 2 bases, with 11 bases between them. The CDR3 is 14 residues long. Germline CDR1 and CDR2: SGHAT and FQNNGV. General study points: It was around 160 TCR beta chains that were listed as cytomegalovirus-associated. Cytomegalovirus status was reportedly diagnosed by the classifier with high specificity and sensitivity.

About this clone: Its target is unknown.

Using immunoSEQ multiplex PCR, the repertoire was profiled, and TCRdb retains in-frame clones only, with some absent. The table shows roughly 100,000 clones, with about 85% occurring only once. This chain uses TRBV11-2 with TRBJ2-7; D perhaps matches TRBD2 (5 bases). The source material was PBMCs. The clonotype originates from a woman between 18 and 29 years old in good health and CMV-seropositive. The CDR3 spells CASSLGGGPYEQYF. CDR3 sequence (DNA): TGTGCCAGCAGCTTGGGCGGAGGACCCTACGAGCAGTACTTC.